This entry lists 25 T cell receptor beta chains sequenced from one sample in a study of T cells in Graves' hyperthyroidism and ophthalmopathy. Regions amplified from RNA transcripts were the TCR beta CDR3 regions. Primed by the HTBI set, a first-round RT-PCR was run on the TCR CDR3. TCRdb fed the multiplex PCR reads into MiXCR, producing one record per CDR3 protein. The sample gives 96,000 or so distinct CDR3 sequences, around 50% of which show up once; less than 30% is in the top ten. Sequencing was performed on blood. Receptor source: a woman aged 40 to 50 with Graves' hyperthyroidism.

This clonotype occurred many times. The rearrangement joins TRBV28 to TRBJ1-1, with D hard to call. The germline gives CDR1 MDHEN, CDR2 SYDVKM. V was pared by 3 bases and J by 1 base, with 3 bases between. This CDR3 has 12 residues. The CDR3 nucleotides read TGTGCCAGCAGTTTTTGGAACACTGAAGCTTTCTTT. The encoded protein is CASSFWNTEAFF. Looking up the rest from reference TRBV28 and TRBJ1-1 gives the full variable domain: DVKVTQSSRYLVKRTGEKVFLECVQDMDHENMFWYRQDPGLGLRLIYFSYDVKMKEKGDIPEGYSVSREKKERFSLILESASTNQTSMYLCASSFWNTEAFFGQGTRLTVV.

The CDR3 nucleotides are TGTGCCAGCAGCCAAGGGGGGGGAGATCAGCCCCAAGAGACCCAGTACTTC. Amino acids: CASSQGGGDQPQETQYF. The chain combines TRBV7-2 with TRBJ2-5; perhaps TRBD2 as D (7 bases). Trimming took 5 bases from V and 1 from J, leaving 20 bases between them. The CDR3 length is 17 residues. The germline gives CDR1 SGHTA, CDR2 FQGNSA. Combining the CDR3 with reference TRBV7-2 and TRBJ2-5 gives the whole variable domain GAGVSQSPSNKVTEKGKDVELRCDPISGHTALYWYRQSLGQGLEFLIYFQGNSAPDKSGLPSDRFSAERTGGSVSTLTIQRTQQEDSAVYLCASSQGGGDQPQETQYFGPGTRLLVL.

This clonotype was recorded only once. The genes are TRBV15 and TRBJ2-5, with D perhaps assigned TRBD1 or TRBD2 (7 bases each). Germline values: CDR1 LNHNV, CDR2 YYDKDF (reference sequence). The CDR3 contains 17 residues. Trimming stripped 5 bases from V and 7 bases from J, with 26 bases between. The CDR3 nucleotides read TGTGCCACCAGCCCGCCGACTACCGGGACAGCTAGCGGGACCCAGTACTTC. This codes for CATSPPTTGTASGTQYF.

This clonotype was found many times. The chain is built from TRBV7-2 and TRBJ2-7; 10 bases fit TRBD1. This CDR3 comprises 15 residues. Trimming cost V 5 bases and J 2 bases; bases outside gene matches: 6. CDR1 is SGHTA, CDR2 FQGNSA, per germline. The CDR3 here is CASSPSGTGAYEQYF. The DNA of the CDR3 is TGTGCCAGCAGCCCAAGCGGGACAGGGGCCTACGAGCAGTACTTC. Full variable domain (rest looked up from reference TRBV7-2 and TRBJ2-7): GAGVSQSPSNKVTEKGKDVELRCDPISGHTALYWYRQSLGQGLEFLIYFQGNSAPDKSGLPSDRFSAERTGGSVSTLTIQRTQQEDSAVYLCASSPSGTGAYEQYFGPGTRLTVT.

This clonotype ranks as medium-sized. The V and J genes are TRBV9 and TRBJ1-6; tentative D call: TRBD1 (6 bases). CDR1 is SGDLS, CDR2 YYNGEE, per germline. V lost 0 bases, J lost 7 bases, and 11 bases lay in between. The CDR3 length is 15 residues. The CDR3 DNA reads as TGTGCCAGCAGCGTAGCATTCGGACAGAATTCACCCCTCCACTTT. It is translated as CASSVAFGQNSPLHF.

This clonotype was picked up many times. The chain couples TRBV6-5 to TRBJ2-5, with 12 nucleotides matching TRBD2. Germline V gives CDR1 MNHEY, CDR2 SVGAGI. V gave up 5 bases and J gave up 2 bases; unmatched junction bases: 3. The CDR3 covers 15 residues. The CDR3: CASSNLAGGQETQYF. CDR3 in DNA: TGTGCCAGCAGTAACCTAGCGGGAGGGCAAGAGACCCAGTACTTC.

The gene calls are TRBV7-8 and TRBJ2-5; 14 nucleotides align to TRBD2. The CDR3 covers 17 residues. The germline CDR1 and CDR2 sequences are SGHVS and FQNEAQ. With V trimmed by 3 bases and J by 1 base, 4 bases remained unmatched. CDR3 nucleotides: TGTGCCAGCAGCTTCATCGGACTAGCGGGAGGCCAAGAGACCCAGTACTTC. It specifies CASSFIGLAGGQETQYF.

The CDR3: CATQRESTGELFF. The CDR3 DNA sequence: TGTGCCACCCAGCGGGAGAGCACCGGGGAGCTGTTTTTT. The J gene is TRBJ2-2, the V gene TRBV10-3; 8 bases fit TRBD2. J lost 4 bases, V lost 10 bases, and 5 bases had no gene match. Germline V gene sequence: CDR1 ENHRY, CDR2 SYGVKD. The CDR3 is made up of 13 amino acids.

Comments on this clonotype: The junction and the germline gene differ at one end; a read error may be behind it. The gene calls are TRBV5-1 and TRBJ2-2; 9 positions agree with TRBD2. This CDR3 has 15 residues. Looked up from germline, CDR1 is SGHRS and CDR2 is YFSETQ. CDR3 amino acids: CASSYGLAYTGELFF. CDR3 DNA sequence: TGTGCCAGCAGTTACGGACTAGCGTACACCGGGGAGCTGTTTTTT.

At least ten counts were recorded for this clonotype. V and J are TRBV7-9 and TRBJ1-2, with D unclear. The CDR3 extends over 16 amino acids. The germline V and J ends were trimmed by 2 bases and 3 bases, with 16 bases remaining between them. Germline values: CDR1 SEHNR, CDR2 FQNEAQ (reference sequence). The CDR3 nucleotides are TGTGCCAGCAGCTTATTGCCCGGGTGGCGACACTATGGCTACACCTTC. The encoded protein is CASSLLPGWRHYGYTF.

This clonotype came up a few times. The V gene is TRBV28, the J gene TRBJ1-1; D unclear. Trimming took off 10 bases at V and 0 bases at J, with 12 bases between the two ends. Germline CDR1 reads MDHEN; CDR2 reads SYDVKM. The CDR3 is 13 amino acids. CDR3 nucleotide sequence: TGTGCCAACCAGGAGACCTTGAACACTGAAGCTTTCTTT. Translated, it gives CANQETLNTEAFF. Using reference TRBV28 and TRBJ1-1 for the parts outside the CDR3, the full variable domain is DVKVTQSSRYLVKRTGEKVFLECVQDMDHENMFWYRQDPGLGLRLIYFSYDVKMKEKGDIPEGYSVSREKKERFSLILESASTNQTSMYLCANQETLNTEAFFGQGTRLTVV.

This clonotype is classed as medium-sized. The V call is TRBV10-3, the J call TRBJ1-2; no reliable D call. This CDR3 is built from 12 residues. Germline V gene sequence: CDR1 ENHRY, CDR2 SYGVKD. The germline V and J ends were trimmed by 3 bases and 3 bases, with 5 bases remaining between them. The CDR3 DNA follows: TGTGCCATCAGTGAAGCTGACTATGGCTACACCTTC. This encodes CAISEADYGYTF.

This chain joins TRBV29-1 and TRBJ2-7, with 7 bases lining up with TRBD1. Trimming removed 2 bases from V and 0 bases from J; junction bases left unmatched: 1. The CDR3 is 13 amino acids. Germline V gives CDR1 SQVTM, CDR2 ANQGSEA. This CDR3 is CSVERDSSYEQYF. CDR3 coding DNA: TGCAGCGTTGAACGGGACAGCTCCTACGAGCAGTACTTC.

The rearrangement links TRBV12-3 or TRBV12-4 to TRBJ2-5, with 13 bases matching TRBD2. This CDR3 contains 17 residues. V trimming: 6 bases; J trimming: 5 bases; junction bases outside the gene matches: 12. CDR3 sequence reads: CASSPPGLAGDEETQYF. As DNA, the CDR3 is TGTGCCAGCAGCCCTCCTGGACTAGCGGGAGATGAGGAGACCCAGTACTTC.

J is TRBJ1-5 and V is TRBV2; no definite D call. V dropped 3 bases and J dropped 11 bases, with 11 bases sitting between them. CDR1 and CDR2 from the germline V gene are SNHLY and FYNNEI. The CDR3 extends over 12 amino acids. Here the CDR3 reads CASSDGRETQHF. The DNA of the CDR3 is TGTGCCAGCAGTGACGGGAGAGAGACCCAGCATTTT.

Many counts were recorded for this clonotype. This CDR3 is CASGAETQYF. CDR3 coding DNA: TGCGCCAGCGGCGCTGAGACCCAGTACTTC. The rearrangement joins TRBV5-1 to TRBJ2-5; D is unresolved. The germline V gene has CDR1 SGHRS and CDR2 YFSETQ. This CDR3 contains 10 residues. Between the trimmed V and J ends, which lost 7 bases and 5 bases, there was a span of 6 bases.

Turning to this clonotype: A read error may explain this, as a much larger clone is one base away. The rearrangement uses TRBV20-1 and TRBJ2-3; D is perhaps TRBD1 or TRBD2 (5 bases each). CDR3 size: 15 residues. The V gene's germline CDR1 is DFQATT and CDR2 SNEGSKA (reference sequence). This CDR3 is CNANIGTTSTDTQYF. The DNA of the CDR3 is TGCAATGCTAACATCGGGACCACTAGCACAGATACGCAGTATTTT.

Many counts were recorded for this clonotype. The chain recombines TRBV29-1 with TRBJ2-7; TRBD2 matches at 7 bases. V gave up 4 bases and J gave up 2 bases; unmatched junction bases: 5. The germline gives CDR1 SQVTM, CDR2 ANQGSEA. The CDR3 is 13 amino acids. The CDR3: CSVAAGDTYEQYF. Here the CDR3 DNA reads TGCAGCGTTGCGGCGGGAGATACCTACGAGCAGTACTTC.

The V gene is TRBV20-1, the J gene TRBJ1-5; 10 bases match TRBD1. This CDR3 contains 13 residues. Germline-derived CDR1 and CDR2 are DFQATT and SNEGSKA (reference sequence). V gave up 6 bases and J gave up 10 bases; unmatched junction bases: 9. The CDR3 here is CSAQTGGEGPQHF. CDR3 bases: TGCAGTGCCCAGACAGGGGGCGAAGGTCCCCAGCATTTT.

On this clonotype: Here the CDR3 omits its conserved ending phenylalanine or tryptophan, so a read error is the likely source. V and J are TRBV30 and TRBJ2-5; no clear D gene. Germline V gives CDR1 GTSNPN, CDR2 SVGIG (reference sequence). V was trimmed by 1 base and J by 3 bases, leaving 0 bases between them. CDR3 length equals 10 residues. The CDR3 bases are TGTGCCTGGAGTGAAGAGACCCAGTACCTC. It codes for CAWSEETQYL.

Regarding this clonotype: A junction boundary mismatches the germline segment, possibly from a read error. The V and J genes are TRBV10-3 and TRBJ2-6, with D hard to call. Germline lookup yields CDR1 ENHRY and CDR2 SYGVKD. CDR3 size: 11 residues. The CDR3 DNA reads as TGTGCCATCAGTGGGGACAACGTCCTGACTTTC. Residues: CAISGDNVLTF.

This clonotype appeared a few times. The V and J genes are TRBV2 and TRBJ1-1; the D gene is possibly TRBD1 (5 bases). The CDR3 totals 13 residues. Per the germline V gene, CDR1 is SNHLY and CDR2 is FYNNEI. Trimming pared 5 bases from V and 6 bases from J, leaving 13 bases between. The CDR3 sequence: CASSLWGWPEAFF. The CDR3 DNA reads TGTGCCAGCAGTTTATGGGGGTGGCCTGAAGCTTTCTTT.

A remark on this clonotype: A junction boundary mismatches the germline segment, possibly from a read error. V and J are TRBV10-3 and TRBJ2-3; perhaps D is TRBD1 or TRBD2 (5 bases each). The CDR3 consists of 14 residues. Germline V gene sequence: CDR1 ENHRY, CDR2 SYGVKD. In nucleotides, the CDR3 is TGTACCAGTCAAACGAGGGGCAGGTCAGATACGCAGTACTTT. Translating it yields CTSQTRGRSDTQYF.

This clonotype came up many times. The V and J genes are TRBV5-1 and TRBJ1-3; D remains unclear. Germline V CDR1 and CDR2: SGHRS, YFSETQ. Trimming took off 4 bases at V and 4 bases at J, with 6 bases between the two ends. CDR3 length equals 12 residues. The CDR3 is CASSGGGNTIYF. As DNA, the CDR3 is TGCGCCAGCAGCGGTGGCGGAAACACCATATATTTT.

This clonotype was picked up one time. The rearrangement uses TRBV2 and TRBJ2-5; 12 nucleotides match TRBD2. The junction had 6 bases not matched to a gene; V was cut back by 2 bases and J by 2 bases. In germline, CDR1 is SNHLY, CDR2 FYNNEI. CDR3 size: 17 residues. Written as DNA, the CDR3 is TGTGCCAGCAGTGAACTAGCGGGAGGGCGCCAACAAGAGACCCAGTACTTC. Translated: CASSELAGGRQQETQYF.